This T cell receptor beta chain comes out of a study of kidney transplant recipient with SARS-CoV-2 infection. TCRdb called the reads again in MiXCR, with one record for every CDR3 protein. Of 200,000 to 300,000 distinct CDR3 sequences listed, around 26% are singletons. This TCR was sampled from a male patient between 25 and 39 years old who had COVID-19 and was a kidney transplant recipient. Some of the T cells may derive from the graft donor. Sequencing was performed on a blood sample, taken at baseline and around day 120 from a kidney transplant recipient.

CDR3: CASTTRSVRKTYGYTF. In DNA form, the CDR3 reads TGCGCCAGCACAACAAGATCGGTTCGAAAGACCTATGGCTACACCTTC. The chain carries TRBV5-1 and TRBJ1-2; D gene unclear. V was pared by 6 bases and J by 4 bases, with 22 bases between. The germline V gene has CDR1 SGHRS and CDR2 YFSETQ. The CDR3 loop spans 16 amino acids.